One and the same sample provided the 10 T cell receptor beta chains below, sequenced in a study of T cell clonotyping in hematopoietic cell transplantation. Assay: immunoSEQ multiplex PCR; the TCRdb copy retains only in-frame clones and omits some. Among roughly 3,000 clones, roughly 79% were seen once, and the ten largest hold 6% to 6.5%. The specimen comprised peripheral blood mononuclear cells, sampled 30 days after allogeneic stem cell transplant. The receptors shown here come from a male patient between 60 and 69 years old who had an allogeneic stem cell transplant, so T cells may come from the graft donor. Some clones in this sample may be carry-over from other donors' samples.

This rearrangement joins TRBV2 to TRBJ2-7; 8 nucleotides agree with TRBD2. Germline V gene data show CDR1 as SNHLY and CDR2 as FYNNEI. V gave up 6 bases and J gave up 3 bases; unmatched junction bases: 13. This CDR3 spans 16 amino acids. The CDR3 DNA follows: TGTGCCAGCAGACAGCCAGGACTAGCTCGAGACTACGAGCAGTACTTC. It specifies CASRQPGLARDYEQYF.

The CDR3 nucleotides are TGTGCCAGCGGCAGCGGGAACTACGAGCAGTACTTC. Its protein is CASGSGNYEQYF. The gene calls are TRBV9 and TRBJ2-7, with 7 nucleotides matching TRBD2. The CDR3 sequence is 12 residues long. V shed 7 bases, J shed 3 bases, and the junction held 4 bases outside the gene matches. Germline V gene lookup returns CDR1 SGDLS and CDR2 YYNGEE. The full variable domain, with the rest looked up from reference TRBV9 and TRBJ2-7, is DSGVTQTPKHLITATGQRVTLRCSPRSGDLSVYWYQQSLDQGLQFLIQYYNGEERAKGNILERFSAQQFPDLHSELNLSSLELGDSALYFCASGSGNYEQYFGPGTRLTVT.

The V and J genes are TRBV15 and TRBJ2-3; D may be TRBD1 (6 bases). The CDR3 consists of 14 residues. The germline gives CDR1 LNHNV, CDR2 YYDKDF (reference sequence). V lost 5 bases, J lost 0 bases, and 9 bases lay in between. The CDR3 DNA reads TGTGCCACCAGCCTGGACAGAAGCACAGATACGCAGTATTTT. It codes for CATSLDRSTDTQYF.

The rearrangement joins TRBV28 to TRBJ2-1; D perhaps matches TRBD2 (6 bases). The V end was cut by 3 bases, the J end by 12 bases, with 15 bases between. Germline loops: CDR1 MDHEN, CDR2 SYDVKM. The CDR3 sequence is 13 residues long. The CDR3 bases are TGTGCCAGCAGTTTCTCGGGAGCATTGGGGCAGTTCTTC. Protein sequence: CASSFSGALGQFF.

V and J are TRBV6-4 and TRBJ1-5; the D gene is possibly TRBD1 (5 bases). Trimming took 2 bases from V and 7 from J, leaving 12 bases between them. The CDR3 loop spans 14 amino acids. Germline V gene sequence: CDR1 MRHNA, CDR2 SNTAGT. The CDR3 DNA reads as TGTGCCAGCAGTGACGAGGGGCGTCAGCAGCCCCAGCATTTT. Encoded protein: CASSDEGRQQPQHF.

The chain has TRBV4-1 and TRBJ1-3, with D maybe TRBD1 (6 bases). V was pared by 0 bases and J by 0 bases, with 12 bases between. There are 17 residues in the CDR3. Germline CDR1 MGHRA, CDR2 YSYEKL. Here the CDR3 DNA reads TGCGCCAGCAGCCAAGATCGGGGCAGGGGCTCTGGAAACACCATATATTTT. This encodes CASSQDRGRGSGNTIYF.

The chain is built from TRBV4-3 and TRBJ1-2; D unresolved. Trimming shortened V by 3 bases and J by 8 bases, and 13 bases separated the two germline ends. The germline V gene encodes CDR1 LGHNA and CDR2 YSLEER. The CDR3 runs 13 residues. This chain's CDR3 is CASSHSLMRGYTF. For the CDR3, the DNA is TGCGCCAGCAGCCACTCCCTAATGCGGGGCTACACCTTC.

V is TRBV4-2 and J is TRBJ1-1; D uncertain. The CDR3 runs 15 residues. From germline, CDR1 is LGHNA and CDR2 YNFKEQ. Trimming pared 0 bases from V and 0 bases from J, leaving 8 bases between. CDR3 region: CASSQDLDLNTEAFF. DNA of the CDR3: TGTGCCAGCAGCCAAGATCTGGATCTGAACACTGAAGCTTTCTTT.

The chain joins TRBV27 to TRBJ1-3; 7 bases match TRBD1. The CDR3 consists of 16 residues. J lost 2 bases, V lost 0 bases, and 4 bases had no gene match. The V gene's germline CDR1 is MNHEY and CDR2 SMNVEV (reference sequence). The CDR3 DNA reads TGTGCCAGCAGTTTATCCCTCACAGGGGCTGGAAACACCATATATTTT. Translation gives CASSLSLTGAGNTIYF.

V usage is TRBV7-6 and J usage is TRBJ1-2, with 8 nucleotides matching TRBD1. Germline V CDR1 and CDR2: SGHVS, FNYEAQ. The length of the CDR3 is 13 residues. The trim removed 2 bases at V and 4 bases at J, leaving 0 bases unmatched. The DNA for the CDR3 is TGTGCCAGCAGCTTAACAGGGGGCTATGGCTACACCTTC. This translates into CASSLTGGYGYTF. Using reference TRBV7-6 and TRBJ1-2 for the parts outside the CDR3, the full variable domain is GAGVSQSPRYKVTKRGQDVALRCDPISGHVSLYWYRQALGQGPEFLTYFNYEAQQDKSGLPNDRFSAERPEGSISTLTIQRTEQRDSAMYRCASSLTGGYGYTFGSGTRLTVV.